The source of this T cell receptor (beta chain) is a study of shared clonotypes between healthy human individuals (dated by TCRdb to 2020 to 2021). Study-wide context: The cohort comprised a couple of women and three men aged 18 to 49 years. For each donor, CD4 naive and CD4 memory were each run on three plates, CD8 naive on two plates, and CD8 memory on one plate. Blood TCR repertoires of about five healthy adults were deeply sequenced to estimate repertoire size and the extent of clonotype sharing between individuals. Different laboratories and diverse techniques were used to prepare libraries and sequence TCR repertoires, to increase sequencing depth and limit assay-specific biases. Per donor, leukapheresis produced somewhere between about 0.8 and 9 billion PBMCs.

Note on this clone: There is no known antigen for this receptor. The record has no base qualities; no much larger clone is one base away. At the DNA level, this CDR3 is encoded by other sequences in the same sample as well.

V and J lose 6 bases and 4 bases, and a span of 13 bases separates them. The CDR3, cysteine through phenylalanine, is 13 amino acids long. Of all the DNA, just the CDR3 is kept, 39 bases in frame from base 1. As encoded in the germline V gene, CDR1 is SQVTM while CDR2 is ANQGSEA. CD8 naive samples were CD45RO-negative cells positively selected for CCR7, giving a CD45RA+CCR7+ population that excluded TemRA cells. The donors were healthy, HIV-negative adults who had no recently reported acute infections or vaccinations. Every donor was a Caucasian adult living in Nashville, Tennessee, USA. After blood collection by leukapheresis, PBMCs were isolated using Ficoll-Histopaque density gradient centrifugation and then cryopreserved in the vapor phase of liquid nitrogen. Purity and quantity of every magnetically sorted T cell population were checked by analytical flow cytometry. Genomic DNA was isolated from every sorted fraction and measured by UV absorbance on a Nanodrop 2000c.

Study-wide findings and limitations: Clonotypes shared by all four sorted-subset donors showed higher generation probabilities than non-shared clonotypes. The genetic and exposure-history diversity represented was limited by the small number of donors. Naive subsets generally had larger estimated clonotype richness than memory subsets. Even with the large sequencing depth, rarefaction of the sorted-subset datasets indicated that sequencing was incomplete. Sampling was restricted to blood, and TCR repertoires in tissues likely differ from the TCR repertoires found in blood. Approximately 4.8% of naive CD4, 3.5% of naive CD8, around 2.3% of memory CD4, and about 0.4% of memory CD8 clonotypes were shared across several donors. Pairwise subsampling indicated that sequencing depth was expected to affect the degree of clonotype sharing among donors.

Using the deep immunoSEQ assay, TCR CDR3 regions were amplified from genomic DNA by multiplex PCR. Genomic DNA extracted from each cell subset was distributed evenly over all wells of several immunoSEQ 96-well plates, and each plate served as one replicate. Each replicate PCR for sorted subsets received about 210 ng genomic DNA, equal to tens of thousands of T cell genomes. Purified libraries were quantified with a Qubit 3.0 fluorometer, sized on a Bioanalyzer 2100, and re-quantified with the KAPA Library Quantification kit. Each immunoSEQ 96-well plate was sequenced on its own single-read 150-cycle Illumina NextSeq 550 flow cell. The source study handled its data this way. The immunoSEQ output contained only junctional sequences without quality scores, so filtering could not match that applied to full-length reads. To assign V/J genes and CDR3, sequences were annotated using PyIR, a Python wrapper for IgBLAST v1.9, with IMGT germline references. Any read was removed if the V/J assignment was weak (E-value above 1e-6), the CDR3 was missing, or the read contained stop codons, out-of-frame junctions, or ambiguous translated residues. V3J clonotypes were defined by identical inferred V gene, J gene, and CDR3 amino acid sequence. To compute the percentage overlap between repertoires, the number of shared unique clonotypes was divided by the size of the smaller repertoire. Repertoire richness was assessed with RTK rarefaction, the Chao1 estimator, and Recon v2.1 estimates of unobserved clonotypes. For all TCRbeta clonotypes obtained by the gDNA method from four donors, generation probabilities were computed with OLGA. TCRdb stores this immuneACCESS table with in-frame sequences only. Part of the clones is absent; in the studies checked, under half of the shortfall reflects unresolved V genes, and no reason is known for the rest. V and J calls and clone size come straight from that table; D and trimming were deduced from the DNA. This sample lists about 2.2 million clones; 85% to 95% were detected once. Around 1.7% of the sample is taken by the ten largest.

The chain is encoded by TRBV29-1 joined to TRBJ2-1, and TRBD1 may be the D gene, going by 6 matching bases. The sequencing input was naive CD8+ T cells from PBMCs. The cell subset or site label for this specimen denotes: CD45RA+CCR7+. The sequence derives from a man between 18 and 29 years old in good health. Some clones in this sample may be carry-over from other donors' samples. The nucleotides are TGCAGCGTCCCTGTGGACAGTTACAATGAGCAGTTCTTC. Its product reads: CSVPVDSYNEQFF.